This entry lists 23 T cell receptor beta chains sequenced from one sample in a study of blood T cell repertoires in COVID-19. Clones were read by immunoSEQ multiplex PCR, and TCRdb kept only the in-frame ones, dropping some. Here the sample spans a few hundred thousand clones, 87% being singletons. Sequencing used peripheral blood. Receptor source: a woman aged 45-65 years who had recovered from COVID-19.

The chain couples TRBV19 to TRBJ2-3; 10 positions agree with TRBD2. Unmatched junction bases numbered 9, after V lost 1 base and J lost 5 bases. The CDR3 is 17 residues long. The V gene's germline CDR1 is LNHDA and CDR2 SQIVND (reference sequence). CDR3 residues: CASSIAGLAGGQDTQYF. In nucleotides, the CDR3 is TGTGCCAGTAGTATAGCTGGGTTAGCGGGGGGCCAAGATACGCAGTATTTT.

This clone was picked up one time. This chain links TRBV7-9 with TRBJ2-1, with D unclear. The germline gives CDR1 SEHNR, CDR2 FQNEAQ (reference sequence). Trimming cost V 3 bases and J 4 bases, with 13 bases left between them. This CDR3 is 15 amino acids long. The CDR3 region has the DNA TGTGCCAGCAGCTTCGGTTTAACTTCGTACAATGAGCAGTTCTTC. Encoded protein: CASSFGLTSYNEQFF.

This chain links TRBV6-5 with TRBJ2-7; 7 bases align to TRBD1. This CDR3 spans 15 amino acids. Trimming cost V 1 base and J 3 bases; bases outside gene matches: 6. CDR1 MNHEY and CDR2 SVGAGI come from the germline V gene. CDR3 amino acids: CASSYLGQSYYEQYF. The CDR3 DNA sequence: TGTGCCAGCAGTTACTTGGGACAGTCGTACTACGAGCAGTACTTC.

The chain has TRBV5-6 and TRBJ1-1, with D hard to call. V shed 4 bases and J shed 2 bases, with 9 bases lying between them. The germline V gene encodes CDR1 SGHDT and CDR2 YYEEEE. The CDR3 is 13 residues long. Written as DNA, the CDR3 is TGTGCCAGCAGCGGCAGAAGTAACACTGAAGCTTTCTTT. Its protein is CASSGRSNTEAFF.

The gene calls are TRBV2 and TRBJ2-1, with 14 bases identical to TRBD2. CDR1 is SNHLY, CDR2 FYNNEI, per germline. The CDR3 is 15 amino acids. Unmatched junction bases numbered 5, after V lost 6 bases and J lost 7 bases. The CDR3 nucleotides are TGTGCCAGCAGGAGGACTAGCGGGGGGTCTAATGAGCAGTTCTTC. It translates to CASRRTSGGSNEQFF.

This sequence joins TRBV18 and TRBJ2-1; no reliable D call. Germline CDR1 KGHSH, CDR2 LQKENI. This CDR3 region has 15 residues. Deletions cut 3 bases from V and 0 bases from J, with 9 bases between. The CDR3 spells CASSPRTSSYNEQFF. The CDR3 DNA sequence: TGTGCCAGCTCACCCCGAACGAGCTCCTACAATGAGCAGTTCTTC.

In this sample, this clone turned up once. V gene TRBV19 combines with J gene TRBJ2-5; D may be TRBD1 (6 bases). Germline V gene sequence: CDR1 LNHDA, CDR2 SQIVND (reference sequence). The CDR3 runs 14 residues. V was shortened by 7 bases and J by 5 bases, with 17 bases between the two germline ends. The CDR3 coding sequence is TGTGCCAGTACCCAGACACAGGGTTTTGAGACCCAGTACTTC. Translating it yields CASTQTQGFETQYF.

The chain uses TRBV5-4 and TRBJ1-1; no clear D gene. V shed 4 bases and J shed 10 bases, with 14 bases lying between them. The CDR3 covers 12 residues. Per germline, CDR1 SGHNT and CDR2 YYREEE (reference sequence). CDR3 bases: TGTGCCAGCAGCCCGGCATTGGGGAGAGCTTTCTTT. This codes for CASSPALGRAFF. Looking up the rest from reference TRBV5-4 and TRBJ1-1 gives the full variable domain: ETGVTQSPTHLIKTRGQQVTLRCSSQSGHNTVSWYQQALGQGPQFIFQYYREEENGRGNFPPRFSGLQFPNYSSELNVNALELDDSALYLCASSPALGRAFFGQGTRLTVV.

This chain links TRBV28 with TRBJ1-6; 7 nucleotides line up with TRBD1. V was pared by 10 bases and J by 6 bases, with 12 bases of the junction left unmatched. The germline CDR1 and CDR2 sequences are MDHEN and SYDVKM. This CDR3 is 15 amino acids long. Here the CDR3 reads CAIEDRDSLNSPLHF. The CDR3 nucleotides read TGTGCCATCGAGGACCGGGACAGCCTTAATTCACCCCTCCACTTT.

The rearrangement uses TRBV28 and TRBJ2-1; 7 nucleotides match TRBD1. Trimming took 4 bases from V and 3 from J; bases not matched to a gene: 12. Germline V CDR1 and CDR2: MDHEN, SYDVKM. The CDR3 runs 17 residues. CDR3 sequence (DNA): TGTGCCAGCAGTTCAACACAGGGGATGAACGGCTACAATGAGCAGTTCTTC. Residues: CASSSTQGMNGYNEQFF. Using reference TRBV28 and TRBJ2-1 for the parts outside the CDR3, the full variable domain is DVKVTQSSRYLVKRTGEKVFLECVQDMDHENMFWYRQDPGLGLRLIYFSYDVKMKEKGDIPEGYSVSREKKERFSLILESASTNQTSMYLCASSSTQGMNGYNEQFFGPGTRLTVL.

The chain recombines TRBV6-6 with TRBJ1-4; the match to TRBD1 covers 7 bases. V dropped 7 bases and J dropped 11; count of bases not matched to a gene: 13. Germline V lookup: CDR1 MNHNY, CDR2 SVGAGI (reference sequence). The CDR3 length is 14 residues. The CDR3, as DNA: TGTGCCAGCAACACCAGACAGGGTTTGAATAAACTGTTTTTT. Translation: CASNTRQGLNKLFF.

This sequence joins TRBV28 and TRBJ2-7, with D tentatively TRBD2 (5 bases). The V gene lost 5 bases and the J gene lost 2 bases, with 13 bases spanning the gap. The CDR3 covers 14 residues. CDR1 is MDHEN, CDR2 SYDVKM, per germline. The CDR3 sequence: CASSPPGIAYEQYF. In DNA form, the CDR3 reads TGTGCCAGCAGTCCCCCGGGGATCGCCTACGAGCAGTACTTC.

The chain links TRBV24-1 to TRBJ2-3; TRBD2 matches at 16 bases. V was clipped by 4 bases and J by 4 bases; unmatched bases: 4. The CDR3 length is 17 residues. The germline gives CDR1 KGHDR, CDR2 SFDVKD. The CDR3 region has the DNA TGTGCCACCAGTGACTCCGGGACTAGCGGGAGGGCAGATACGCAGTATTTT. It codes for CATSDSGTSGRADTQYF.

The genes are TRBV24-1 and TRBJ2-1; D possibly corresponds to TRBD2 (5 bases). V lost 5 bases and J 0 bases, leaving 10 bases between the germline ends. The CDR3 runs to 15 residues. The germline gives CDR1 KGHDR, CDR2 SFDVKD. The chain's CDR3 is CATSVVEGSYNEQFF. The DNA of the CDR3 is TGTGCCACCAGTGTAGTAGAGGGCTCCTACAATGAGCAGTTCTTC.

This chain joins TRBV5-8 and TRBJ2-3, with D possibly TRBD2 on 5 matching bases. The germline CDR1 and CDR2 sequences are SGHTS and YDEGEE. Trimming left V 6 bases short and J 6 bases short, with 20 bases between. The CDR3 covers 15 residues. CDR3 nucleotide sequence: TGTGCCAGCACAGGCGAGCTAGGTACGGGGGATACGCAGTATTTT. Its translation is CASTGELGTGDTQYF.

This chain uses TRBV7-9 with TRBJ1-2; 8 bases are a match to TRBD1. J was trimmed by 1 base and V by 1 base; bases with no gene match: 2. The CDR3 is 15 amino acids. Germline-derived CDR1 and CDR2 are SEHNR and FQNEAQ (reference sequence). CDR3 sequence: CASSLGTGINYGYTF. In DNA, the CDR3 is TGTGCCAGCAGCTTAGGGACAGGGATTAACTATGGCTACACCTTC.

V and J are TRBV30 and TRBJ1-6; D possibly corresponds to TRBD1 (6 bases). The V end lost 4 bases, the J end lost 6 bases, and 28 bases lay between the germline ends. Per germline, CDR1 GTSNPN and CDR2 SVGIG (reference sequence). CDR3 size: 19 residues. CDR3 residues: CAWNIVGGALDPGNSPLHF. The CDR3 region has the DNA TGTGCCTGGAATATCGTTGGGGGGGCCTTGGATCCGGGTAATTCACCCCTCCACTTT.

The chain couples TRBV9 to TRBJ2-3; 9 positions agree with TRBD1. Germline lookup yields CDR1 SGDLS and CDR2 YYNGEE. Germline trimming cut 7 bases from V and 3 bases from J; bases unmatched to any gene: 6. The CDR3 runs 14 residues. The CDR3 region is CASRPGTGTDTQYF. DNA of the CDR3: TGTGCCAGCCGCCCCGGGACAGGGACAGATACGCAGTATTTT.

DNA for the CDR3: TGTGCCAGCAGTACCACAGGGACCTATGGCTACACCTTC. Its translation: CASSTTGTYGYTF. The chain uses TRBV28 and TRBJ1-2, with D maybe TRBD1 (6 bases). V gave up 5 bases and J gave up 4 bases, with 11 bases separating them. Germline V CDR1 and CDR2: MDHEN, SYDVKM. This CDR3 contains 13 residues.

The gene calls are TRBV12-5 and TRBJ2-7, with D unclear. This CDR3 is 15 amino acids long. The V and J ends lost 5 bases and 0 bases respectively, with 14 bases between them. Germline lookup yields CDR1 LGHNT and CDR2 FRNRAP. The chain's CDR3 is CASGIRWRHSYEQYF. CDR3 nucleotides: TGTGCTAGTGGTATACGGTGGCGGCACTCCTACGAGCAGTACTTC.

The rearrangement links TRBV27 to TRBJ1-2; weak D call: TRBD1 (6 bases). Germline CDR1 and CDR2: MNHEY and SMNVEV (reference sequence). The CDR3 extends over 15 amino acids. Trimming left V 0 bases short and J 8 bases short, with 16 bases between. The CDR3 coding sequence is TGTGCCAGCAGTTTATCATGGCAGGGGATTGGAGGCTACACCTTC. Protein: CASSLSWQGIGGYTF.

This clone was picked up a small number of times. The DNA of the CDR3 is TGTGCCAGCAGTAGGGGGTTATATGATCAGCCCCAGCATTTT. It yields the protein CASSRGLYDQPQHF. The rearrangement joins TRBV28 to TRBJ1-5; the D gene is possibly TRBD1 (6 bases). In germline, CDR1 is MDHEN, CDR2 SYDVKM. The length of the CDR3 is 14 residues. The V gene lost 5 bases and the J gene lost 5 bases, with 13 bases spanning the gap.

The chain combines TRBV29-1 with TRBJ2-3, with 8 bases fitting TRBD2. Losses at the gene ends were 6 bases for V and 6 bases for J; bases not matched to a gene: 8. The CDR3 has 13 residues. Germline values: CDR1 SQVTM, CDR2 ANQGSEA. The CDR3 spells CSVKTRLADTQYF. The CDR3 DNA reads TGCAGCGTCAAGACCCGACTAGCGGATACGCAGTATTTT.